The 9 T cell receptor beta chains reported below all come from one sample, sequenced in a study of T cell responses to AZD1222 COVID-19 vaccine. Generated by immunoSEQ multiplex PCR, the TCRdb table keeps only in-frame clones and is missing some. Counted here are around 53,000 clones, roughly 85% occurring once; the ten biggest clones make up approximately 19%. The source was peripheral blood, collected on day 0 of MenACWY control vaccination. These receptors all stem from an adult in good health.

The chain links TRBV2 to TRBJ1-2; 7 nucleotides line up with TRBD1. Trimming cost V 5 bases and J 3 bases; bases outside gene matches: 6. This CDR3 is 14 amino acids long. Looked up from germline, CDR1 is SNHLY and CDR2 is FYNNEI. The CDR3 nucleotides are TGTGCCAGCAGTTACCTCACAGGGGACTATGGCTACACCTTC. This translates into CASSYLTGDYGYTF.

The rearrangement uses TRBV29-1 and TRBJ2-2; D is perhaps TRBD2 (6 bases). The CDR3 extends over 13 amino acids. V dropped 2 bases and J dropped 7 bases, with 11 bases sitting between them. CDR1 is SQVTM, CDR2 ANQGSEA, per germline. CDR3 sequence reads: CSVETGAGGELFF. The CDR3 DNA sequence: TGCAGCGTTGAAACGGGAGCGGGCGGGGAGCTGTTTTTT.

The chain couples TRBV12-3 or TRBV12-4 to TRBJ2-7; D is ambiguous. The CDR3 totals 13 residues. Trimming cost V 6 bases and J 12 bases, with 21 bases left between them. The CDR3 nucleotides are TGTGCCAGCAGCCACTCCCGGGCCCGTCGAAGGTACTTC. It specifies CASSHSRARRRYF.

The J gene is TRBJ1-6, the V gene TRBV5-4; tentatively, D is TRBD1 (5 bases). The CDR3 has 14 amino acids. V was shortened by 6 bases and J by 7 bases, with 14 bases between the two germline ends. CDR1 and CDR2 from the germline V gene are SGHNT and YYREEE (reference sequence). The CDR3 here is CASKRDAENSPLHF. The DNA of the CDR3 is TGTGCCAGCAAGAGGGACGCGGAAAATTCACCCCTCCACTTT. Variable domain in full (rest from reference TRBV5-4 and TRBJ1-6): ETGVTQSPTHLIKTRGQQVTLRCSSQSGHNTVSWYQQALGQGPQFIFQYYREEENGRGNFPPRFSGLQFPNYSSELNVNALELDDSALYLCASKRDAENSPLHFGNGTRLTVT.

This chain connects TRBV29-1 to TRBJ2-1; TRBD2 aligns across 14 bases. Trimming removed 5 bases from V and 10 bases from J; junction bases left unmatched: 7. This CDR3 comprises 14 residues. Germline V CDR1 and CDR2: SQVTM, ANQGSEA. The CDR3 DNA is TGCAGCGTTAGACTAGCGGGAGGGCGCAACGAGCAGTTCTTC. The encoded protein is CSVRLAGGRNEQFF.

The chain recombines TRBV24-1 with TRBJ2-3, with 9 positions matching TRBD1. Germline loops: CDR1 KGHDR, CDR2 SFDVKD. V lost 4 bases and J lost 4; bases outside the gene matches: 11. The CDR3 loop spans 17 amino acids. The CDR3 protein is CATSESGTGFGSDTQYF. The CDR3 bases are TGTGCCACCAGTGAGAGCGGGACAGGGTTTGGGTCAGATACGCAGTATTTT.

The V call is TRBV9, the J call TRBJ2-1, with 10 nucleotides matching TRBD1. With V trimmed by 4 bases and J by 7 bases, 8 bases remained unmatched. Germline CDR1 is SGDLS and CDR2 is YYNGEE. This CDR3 has 15 residues. CDR3 sequence: CASSSGDRGRNEQFF. Written as DNA, the CDR3 is TGTGCCAGCAGCTCCGGGGACAGGGGTAGGAATGAGCAGTTCTTC.

This chain uses TRBV28 with TRBJ2-7; 12 nucleotides line up with TRBD2. Germline loops: CDR1 MDHEN, CDR2 SYDVKM. This CDR3 spans 16 amino acids. The V gene end was trimmed by 5 bases and the J gene end by 4 bases; junction bases not matched to a gene: 9. CDR3 in amino acids: CASSDPGTSGLYEQYF. Here the CDR3 DNA reads TGTGCCAGCAGTGATCCCGGGACTAGCGGGCTGTACGAGCAGTACTTC.

The chain has TRBV18 and TRBJ2-2; D gene unclear. CDR3 length equals 15 residues. Germline CDR1 and CDR2: KGHSH and LQKENI. Trimming took 6 bases from V and 5 from J, leaving 16 bases between them. Here the CDR3 DNA reads TGTGCCAGCTCGCCAGTCGAGTCAAGGACCGGGGAGCTGTTTTTT. It is translated as CASSPVESRTGELFF.